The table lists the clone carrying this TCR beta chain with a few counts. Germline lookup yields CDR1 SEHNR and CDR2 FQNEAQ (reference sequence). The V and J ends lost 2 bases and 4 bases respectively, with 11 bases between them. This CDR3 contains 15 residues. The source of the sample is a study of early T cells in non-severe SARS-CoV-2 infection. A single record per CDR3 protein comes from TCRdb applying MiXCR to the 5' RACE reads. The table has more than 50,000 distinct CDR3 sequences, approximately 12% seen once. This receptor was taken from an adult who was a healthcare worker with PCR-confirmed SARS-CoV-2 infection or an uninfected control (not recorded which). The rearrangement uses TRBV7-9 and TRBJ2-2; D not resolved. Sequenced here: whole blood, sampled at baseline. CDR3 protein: CASSLNLDPTGELFF. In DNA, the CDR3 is TGTGCCAGCAGCTTAAACCTAGACCCCACCGGGGAGCTGTTTTTT.